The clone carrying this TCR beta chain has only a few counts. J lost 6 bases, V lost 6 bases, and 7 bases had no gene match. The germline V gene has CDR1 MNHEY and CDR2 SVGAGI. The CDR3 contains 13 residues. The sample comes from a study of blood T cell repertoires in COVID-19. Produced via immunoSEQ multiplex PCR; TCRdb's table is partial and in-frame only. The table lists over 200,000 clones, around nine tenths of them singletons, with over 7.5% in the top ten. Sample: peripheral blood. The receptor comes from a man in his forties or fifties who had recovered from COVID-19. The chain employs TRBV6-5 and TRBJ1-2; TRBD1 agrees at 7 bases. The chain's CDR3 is CASRWTGSDGYTF. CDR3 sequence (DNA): TGTGCCAGCAGGTGGACAGGTTCGGATGGCTACACCTTC.